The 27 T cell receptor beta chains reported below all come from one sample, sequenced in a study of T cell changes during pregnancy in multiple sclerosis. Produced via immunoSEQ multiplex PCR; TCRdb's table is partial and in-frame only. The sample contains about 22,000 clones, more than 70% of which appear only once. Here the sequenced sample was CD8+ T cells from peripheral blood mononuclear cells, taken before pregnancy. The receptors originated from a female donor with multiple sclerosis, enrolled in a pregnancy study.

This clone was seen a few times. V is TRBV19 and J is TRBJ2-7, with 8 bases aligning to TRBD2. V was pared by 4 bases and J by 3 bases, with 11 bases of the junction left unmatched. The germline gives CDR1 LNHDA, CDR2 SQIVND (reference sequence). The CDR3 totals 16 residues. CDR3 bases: TGTGCCAGTAGTAGCGGGACTAGGACGGGCCACTACGAGCAGTACTTC. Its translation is CASSSGTRTGHYEQYF.

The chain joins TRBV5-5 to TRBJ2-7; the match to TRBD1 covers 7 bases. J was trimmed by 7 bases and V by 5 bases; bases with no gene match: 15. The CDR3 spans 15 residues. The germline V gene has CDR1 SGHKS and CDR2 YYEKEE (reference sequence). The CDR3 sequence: CASRLRRRQGPEQYF. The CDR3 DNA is TGTGCCAGCAGGTTGAGGCGCCGACAGGGACCGGAGCAGTACTTC.

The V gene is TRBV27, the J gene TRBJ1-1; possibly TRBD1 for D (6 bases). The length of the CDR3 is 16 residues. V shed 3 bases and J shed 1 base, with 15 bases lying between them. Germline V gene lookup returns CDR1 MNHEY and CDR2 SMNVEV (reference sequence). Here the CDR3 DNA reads TGTGCCAGCAGTTTTTCCCCCCGACAGGCGAACACTGAAGCTTTCTTT. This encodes CASSFSPRQANTEAFF.

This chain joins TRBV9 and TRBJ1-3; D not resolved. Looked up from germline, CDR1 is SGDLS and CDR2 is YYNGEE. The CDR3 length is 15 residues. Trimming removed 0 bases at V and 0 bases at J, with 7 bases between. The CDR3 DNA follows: TGTGCCAGCAGCGTAGGGGGAGCCTCTGGAAACACCATATATTTT. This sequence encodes CASSVGGASGNTIYF.

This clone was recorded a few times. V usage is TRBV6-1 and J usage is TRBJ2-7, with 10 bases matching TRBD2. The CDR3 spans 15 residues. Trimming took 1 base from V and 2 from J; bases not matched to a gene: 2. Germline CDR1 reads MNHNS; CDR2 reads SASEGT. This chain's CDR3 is CASSEEAGGAYEQYF. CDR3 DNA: TGTGCCAGCAGTGAAGAAGCGGGAGGGGCCTACGAGCAGTACTTC.

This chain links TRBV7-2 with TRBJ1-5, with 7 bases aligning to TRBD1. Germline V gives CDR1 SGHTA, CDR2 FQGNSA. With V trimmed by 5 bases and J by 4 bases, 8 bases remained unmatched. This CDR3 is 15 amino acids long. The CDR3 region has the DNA TGTGCCAGCAGCGCCGGACAGGCGGGTAATCAGCCCCAGCATTTT. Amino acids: CASSAGQAGNQPQHF.

The DNA of the CDR3 is TGTGCCAGCAGTGACTCGAGGTTTGGGGGGAGTGAAGCTTTCTTT. Its protein is CASSDSRFGGSEAFF. This sequence joins TRBV6-4 and TRBJ1-1; D is possibly TRBD1 (5 bases). V shed 0 bases and J shed 7 bases, with 15 bases lying between them. CDR1 and CDR2 (germline): MRHNA, SNTAGT. CDR3 size: 15 residues.

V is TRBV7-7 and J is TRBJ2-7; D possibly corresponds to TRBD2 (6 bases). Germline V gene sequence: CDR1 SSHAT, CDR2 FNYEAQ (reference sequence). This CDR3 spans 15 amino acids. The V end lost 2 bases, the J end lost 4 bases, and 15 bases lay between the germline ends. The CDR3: CASSLSSGPHYEQYF. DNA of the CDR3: TGTGCCAGCAGCTTATCGAGCGGGCCCCATTACGAGCAGTACTTC. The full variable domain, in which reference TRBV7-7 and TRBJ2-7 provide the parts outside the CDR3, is GAGVSQSPRYKVTKRGQDVTLRCDPISSHATLYWYQQALGQGPEFLTYFNYEAQPDKSGLPSDRFSAERPEGSISTLTIQRTEQRDSAMYRCASSLSSGPHYEQYFGPGTRLTVT.

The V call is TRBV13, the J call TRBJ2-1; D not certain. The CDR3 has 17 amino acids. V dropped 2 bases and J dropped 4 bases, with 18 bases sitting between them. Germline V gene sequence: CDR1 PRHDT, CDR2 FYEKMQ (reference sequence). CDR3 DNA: TGTGCCAGCAGCTTACAGGCTCGCCTAAGGCCTTACAATGAGCAGTTCTTC. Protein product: CASSLQARLRPYNEQFF. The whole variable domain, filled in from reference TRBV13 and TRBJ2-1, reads AAGVIQSPRHLIKEKRETATLKCYPIPRHDTVYWYQQGPGQDPQFLISFYEKMQSDKGSIPDRFSAQQFSDYHSELNMSSLELGDSALYFCASSLQARLRPYNEQFFGPGTRLTVL.

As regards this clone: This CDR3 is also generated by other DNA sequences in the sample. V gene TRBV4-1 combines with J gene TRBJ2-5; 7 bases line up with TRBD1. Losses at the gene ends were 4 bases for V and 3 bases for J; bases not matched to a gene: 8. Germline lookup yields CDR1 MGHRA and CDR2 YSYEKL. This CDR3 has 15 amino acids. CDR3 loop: CASSPFGQEEETQYF. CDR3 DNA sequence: TGCGCCAGCAGCCCCTTCGGACAGGAGGAAGAGACCCAGTACTTC.

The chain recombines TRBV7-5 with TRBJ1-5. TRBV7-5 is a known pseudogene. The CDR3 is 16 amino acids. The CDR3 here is CVRSYGRDFSNQPQHF. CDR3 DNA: TGTGTCAGAAGCTACGGCCGGGACTTTAGCAATCAGCCCCAGCATTTT.

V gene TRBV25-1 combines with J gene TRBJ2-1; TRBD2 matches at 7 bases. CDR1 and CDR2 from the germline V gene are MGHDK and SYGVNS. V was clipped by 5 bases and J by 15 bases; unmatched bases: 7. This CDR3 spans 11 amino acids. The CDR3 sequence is CASSNAGDLFF. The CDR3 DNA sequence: TGTGCCAGCAGTAACGCGGGAGATCTGTTCTTC.

The CDR3 nucleotides are TGTGCAAGTCGCTCTAGGGGGACAGGGGGCCTGTTGTCTAGCACCTTC. This sequence encodes CASRSRGTGGLLSSTF. The chain is built from TRBV12-2 and TRBJ1-2; whether TRBD1, the table's D call, matches the DNA was not checked. TRBV12-2 is described as a pseudogene. This CDR3 contains 16 residues.

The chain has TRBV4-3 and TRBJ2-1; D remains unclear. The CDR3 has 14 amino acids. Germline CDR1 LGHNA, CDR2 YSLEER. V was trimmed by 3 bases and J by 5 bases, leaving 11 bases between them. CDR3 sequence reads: CASSHYHSNNEQFF. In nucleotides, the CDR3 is TGCGCCAGCAGCCACTACCATAGTAACAATGAGCAGTTCTTC.

In DNA, the CDR3 is TGTGCCAGCAGCTTACCGGACAGGGGTTTGGCGCAGTATTTT. It translates to CASSLPDRGLAQYF. The rearrangement uses TRBV11-1 and TRBJ2-3, with 9 bases fitting TRBD1. With V trimmed by 2 bases and J by 10 bases, 7 bases remained unmatched. The CDR3 runs to 14 residues. Germline assignment: CDR1 SGHAT and CDR2 FQDESV (reference sequence).

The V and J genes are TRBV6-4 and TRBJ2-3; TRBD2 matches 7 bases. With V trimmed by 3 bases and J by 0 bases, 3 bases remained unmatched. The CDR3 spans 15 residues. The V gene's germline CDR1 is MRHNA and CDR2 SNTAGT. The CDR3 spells CASSEREASTDTQYF. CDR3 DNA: TGTGCCAGCAGTGAACGGGAGGCCAGCACAGATACGCAGTATTTT.

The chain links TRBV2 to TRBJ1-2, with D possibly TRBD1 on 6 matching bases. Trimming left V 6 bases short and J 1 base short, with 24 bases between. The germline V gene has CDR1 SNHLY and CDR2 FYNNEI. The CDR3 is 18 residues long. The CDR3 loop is CASRPQGKQGPINYGYTF. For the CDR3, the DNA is TGTGCCAGCAGACCCCAGGGGAAACAGGGCCCTATTAACTATGGCTACACCTTC.

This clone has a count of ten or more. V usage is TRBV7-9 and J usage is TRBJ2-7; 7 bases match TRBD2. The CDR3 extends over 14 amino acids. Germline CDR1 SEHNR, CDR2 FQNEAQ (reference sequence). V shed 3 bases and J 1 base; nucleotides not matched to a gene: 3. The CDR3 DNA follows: TGTGCCAGCAGCTTGGGCGGGAGATCCTACGAGCAGTACTTC. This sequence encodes CASSLGGRSYEQYF.

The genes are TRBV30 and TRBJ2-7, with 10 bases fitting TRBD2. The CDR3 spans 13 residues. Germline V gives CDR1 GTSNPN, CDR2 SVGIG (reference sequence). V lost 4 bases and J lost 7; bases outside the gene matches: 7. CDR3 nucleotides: TGTGCCTGGAATAAAGGACTAGCGGAAGAGCAGTACTTC. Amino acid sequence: CAWNKGLAEEQYF.

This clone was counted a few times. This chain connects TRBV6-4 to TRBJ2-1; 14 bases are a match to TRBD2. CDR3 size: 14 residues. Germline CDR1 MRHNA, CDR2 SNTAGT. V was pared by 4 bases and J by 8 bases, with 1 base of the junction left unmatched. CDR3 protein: CASSGGLAGDEQFF. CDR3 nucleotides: TGTGCCAGCAGTGGGGGACTAGCGGGAGATGAGCAGTTCTTC.

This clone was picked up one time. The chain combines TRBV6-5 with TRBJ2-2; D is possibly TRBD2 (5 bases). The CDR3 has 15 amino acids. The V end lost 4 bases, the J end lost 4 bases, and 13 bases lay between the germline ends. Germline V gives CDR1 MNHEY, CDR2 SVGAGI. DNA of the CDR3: TGTGCCAGCAGTTGGGCCTTGAGCGGCACCGGGGAGCTGTTTTTT. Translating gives CASSWALSGTGELFF.

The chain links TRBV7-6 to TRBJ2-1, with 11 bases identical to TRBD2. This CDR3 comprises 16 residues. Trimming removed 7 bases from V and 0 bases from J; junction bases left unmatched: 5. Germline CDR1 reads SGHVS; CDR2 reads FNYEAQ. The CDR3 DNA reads TGTGCCAGCACCAGACTAGCGGGGAGCTCCTACAATGAGCAGTTCTTC. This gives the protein CASTRLAGSSYNEQFF.

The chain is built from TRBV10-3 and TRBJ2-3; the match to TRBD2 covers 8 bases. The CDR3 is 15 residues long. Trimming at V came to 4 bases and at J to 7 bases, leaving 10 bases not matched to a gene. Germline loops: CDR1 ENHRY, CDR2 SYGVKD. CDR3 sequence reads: CAISASLAEFNTQYF. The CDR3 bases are TGTGCCATCAGTGCGTCACTAGCGGAGTTCAATACGCAGTATTTT.

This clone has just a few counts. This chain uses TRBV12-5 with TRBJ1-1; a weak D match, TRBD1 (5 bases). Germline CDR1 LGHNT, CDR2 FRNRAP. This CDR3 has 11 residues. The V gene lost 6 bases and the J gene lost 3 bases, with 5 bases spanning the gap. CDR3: CASGGDTEAFF. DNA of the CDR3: TGTGCTAGTGGAGGGGACACTGAAGCTTTCTTT.

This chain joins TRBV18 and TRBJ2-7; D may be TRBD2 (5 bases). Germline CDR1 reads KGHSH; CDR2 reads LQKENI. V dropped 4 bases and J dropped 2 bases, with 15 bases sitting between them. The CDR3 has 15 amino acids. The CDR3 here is CASSQANRGTYEQYF. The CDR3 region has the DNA TGTGCCAGCTCACAAGCAAACCGGGGTACCTACGAGCAGTACTTC.

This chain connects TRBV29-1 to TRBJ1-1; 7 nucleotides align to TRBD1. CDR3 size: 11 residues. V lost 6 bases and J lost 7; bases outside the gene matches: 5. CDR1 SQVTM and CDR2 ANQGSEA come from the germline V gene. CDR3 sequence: CSVPTGLEAFF. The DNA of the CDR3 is TGCAGCGTCCCGACAGGGCTTGAAGCTTTCTTT.

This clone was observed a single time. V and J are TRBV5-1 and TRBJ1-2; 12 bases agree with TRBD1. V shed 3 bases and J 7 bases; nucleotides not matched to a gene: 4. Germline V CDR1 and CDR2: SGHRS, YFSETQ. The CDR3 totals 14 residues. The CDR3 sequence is CASSSGTGGFGYTF. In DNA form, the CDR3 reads TGCGCCAGCAGCTCCGGGACAGGGGGCTTTGGCTACACCTTC.